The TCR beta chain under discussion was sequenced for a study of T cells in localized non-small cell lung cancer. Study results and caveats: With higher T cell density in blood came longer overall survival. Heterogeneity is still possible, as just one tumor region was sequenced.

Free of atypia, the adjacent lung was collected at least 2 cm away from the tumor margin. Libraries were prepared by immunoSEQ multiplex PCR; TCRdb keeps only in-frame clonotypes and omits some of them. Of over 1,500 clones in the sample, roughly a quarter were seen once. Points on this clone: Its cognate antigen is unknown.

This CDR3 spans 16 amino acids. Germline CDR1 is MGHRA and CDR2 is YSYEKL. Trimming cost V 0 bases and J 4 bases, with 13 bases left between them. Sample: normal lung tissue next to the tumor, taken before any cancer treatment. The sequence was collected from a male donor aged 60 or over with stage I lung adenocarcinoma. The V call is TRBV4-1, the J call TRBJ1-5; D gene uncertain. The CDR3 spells CASSQDHRGWNQPQHF. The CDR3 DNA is TGCGCCAGCAGCCAAGACCACAGAGGGTGGAATCAGCCCCAGCATTTT.